The sequence of this TCR beta chain was determined in a study of blood T cell repertoires in COVID-19. Study-wide context: There were acute and convalescent COVID-19 samples, and they came from the United States, Italy and Spain. From T cells, B-cell-depleted T cells, or PBMCs came the material, which was cDNA or gDNA.

Per the study methods: Nucleated cell number was recorded as an estimate derived from reference gene primer amplification. Sequencing used immunoSEQ multiplex PCR; TCRdb keeps in-frame clones, though not all of them. The V and J calls and clone size were taken over from that table, and D and trimming were inferred from the DNA. The sample records 150,000 to 160,000 clones, approximately 85% being singletons. This clone was recorded once. The CDR3 is 15 residues long. The germline CDR1 and CDR2 sequences are MDHEN and SYDVKM. Trimming cost V 4 bases and J 8 bases; bases outside gene matches: 9. Seattle enrolled patients during active infection and tracked them longitudinally.

V usage is TRBV28 and J usage is TRBJ1-4; 8 nucleotides match TRBD1. This clonotype was sampled from a man aged 60-69 years with COVID-19, enrolled during active disease. The sequencing input was peripheral blood. CDR3: CASSSRTGSREKLFF. The CDR3, as DNA: TGTGCCAGCAGTTCCCGGACAGGGTCACGCGAAAAACTGTTTTTT.